This T cell receptor (beta chain) was identified in a study of cytomegalovirus exposure and HLA in healthy donors. Whole-study context: HLA-typed donors were the source of 83 million or so unique TCRs held in an early data release.

The PCR was carried out with 60 Vbeta primers and 13 Jbeta primers. TCRdb keeps only in-frame clones here, not all; method: immunoSEQ multiplex PCR. The sample yields some 170,000 clones, over 65% seen once. This clone was found once. CDR1 and CDR2 (germline): SGHAT, FQNNGV. This CDR3 comprises 13 residues. Trimming removed 3 bases at V and 6 bases at J, with 10 bases between. At the time of sampling, donors were nominally healthy, though unrecorded immune exposures were likely. Sequencing was carried out using PBMCs. This clonotype was obtained from a woman in her sixties in good health and CMV-seropositive. The chain has TRBV11-2 and TRBJ2-3; no definite D call. CDR3 protein: CASSFINTDTQYF. DNA of the CDR3: TGTGCCAGCAGCTTTATTAACACGGATACGCAGTATTTT.